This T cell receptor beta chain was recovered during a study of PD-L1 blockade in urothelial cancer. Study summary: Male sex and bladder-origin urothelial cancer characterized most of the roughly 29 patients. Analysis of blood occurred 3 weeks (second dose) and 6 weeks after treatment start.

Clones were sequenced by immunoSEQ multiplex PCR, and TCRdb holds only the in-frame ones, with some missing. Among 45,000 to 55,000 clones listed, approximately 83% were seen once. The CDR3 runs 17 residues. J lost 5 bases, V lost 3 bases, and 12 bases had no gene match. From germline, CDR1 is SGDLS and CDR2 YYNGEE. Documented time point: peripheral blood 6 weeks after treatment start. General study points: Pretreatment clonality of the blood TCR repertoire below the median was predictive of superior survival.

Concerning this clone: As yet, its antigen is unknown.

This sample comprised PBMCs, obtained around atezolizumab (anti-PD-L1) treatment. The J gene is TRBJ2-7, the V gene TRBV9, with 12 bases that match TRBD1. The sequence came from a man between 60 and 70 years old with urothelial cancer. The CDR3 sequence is CASSADPSGTGGNEQYF. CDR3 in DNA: TGTGCCAGCAGCGCAGACCCCTCCGGGACAGGGGGCAACGAGCAGTACTTC.